Below, 30 T cell receptor beta chains from the same sample are listed, as sequenced in a study of siplizumab effects on memory and regulatory T cells. Sequencing used immunoSEQ multiplex PCR; TCRdb keeps in-frame clones, though not all of them. The repertoire holds about 50,000 clones, with about 90% as singletons. Sequencing was done on a sample of naive CD8+ T cells sorted from blood. The receptors here all came from a human donor in good health.

The gene calls are TRBV7-9 and TRBJ2-7, with TRBD2 identical over 8 bases. Germline CDR1 and CDR2: SEHNR and FQNEAQ (reference sequence). V trimming: 8 bases; J trimming: 11 bases; junction bases outside the gene matches: 14. The length of the CDR3 is 13 residues. The CDR3 spells CASGGGSGTKEYF. The CDR3 nucleotides read TGTGCCAGCGGAGGGGGTAGCGGGACTAAAGAGTACTTC. The whole variable domain, filled in from reference TRBV7-9 and TRBJ2-7, reads DTGVSQNPRHKITKRGQNVTFRCDPISEHNRLYWYRQTLGQGPEFLTYFQNEAQLEKSRLLSDRFSAERPKGSFSTLEIQRTEQGDSAMYLCASGGGSGTKEYFGPGTRLTVT.

The chain recombines TRBV7-9 with TRBJ1-5; D uncertain. Germline CDR1 and CDR2: SEHNR and FQNEAQ (reference sequence). This CDR3 comprises 14 residues. The germline V and J ends were trimmed by 1 base and 3 bases, with 7 bases remaining between them. CDR3 region: CASSLEGSNQPQHF. DNA for the CDR3: TGTGCCAGCAGCTTAGAAGGATCCAATCAGCCCCAGCATTTT.

The chain combines TRBV7-9 with TRBJ2-1; 8 nucleotides line up with TRBD1. Per germline, CDR1 SEHNR and CDR2 FQNEAQ (reference sequence). CDR3 size: 14 residues. The J segment lost 4 bases and the V segment lost 5 bases, leaving 4 bases of the junction unmatched. CDR3 in amino acids: CASSPRDRYNEQFF. The DNA for the CDR3 is TGTGCCAGCAGCCCAAGGGACAGGTACAATGAGCAGTTCTTC.

The chain uses TRBV11-2 and TRBJ1-4, with TRBD1 matching 7 bases. Germline CDR1 SGHAT, CDR2 FQNNGV. V shed 1 base and J 7 bases; nucleotides not matched to a gene: 6. The CDR3 has 15 amino acids. The CDR3 region is CASSLGAGGGEKLFF. The DNA for the CDR3 is TGTGCCAGCAGCTTAGGCGCAGGGGGAGGTGAAAAACTGTTTTTT.

Concerning this clone: This CDR3 is missing its conserved last phenylalanine or tryptophan, likely due to a read error. The chain uses TRBV5-6 and TRBJ2-7; D remains ambiguous. The CDR3 covers 18 residues. V dropped 4 bases and J dropped 6 bases, with 29 bases sitting between them. CDR1 and CDR2 (germline): SGHDT, YYEEEE. CDR3 amino acids: CASSASLPSSGPFIEQYL. CDR3 in DNA: TGTGCCAGCAGCGCCAGCCTCCCGTCGTCGGGCCCCTTTATCGAGCAGTACCTC.

The chain uses TRBV19 and TRBJ2-2; unclear D gene. The V gene lost 6 bases and the J gene lost 2 bases, with 10 bases spanning the gap. This CDR3 contains 14 residues. CDR1 and CDR2 from the germline V gene are LNHDA and SQIVND (reference sequence). The CDR3 reads CASSAGLNTGELFF. Written as DNA, the CDR3 is TGTGCCAGTAGCGCTGGTTTAAACACCGGGGAGCTGTTTTTT.

The chain links TRBV7-9 to TRBJ1-2, with D possibly TRBD1 on 5 matching bases. In germline, CDR1 is SEHNR, CDR2 FQNEAQ (reference sequence). Trimming took off 11 bases at V and 11 bases at J, with 21 bases between the two ends. This CDR3 has 12 residues. DNA for the CDR3: TGTGCCCCCCGGGGAACCGGGAGGGGTTACACCTTC. Its protein is CAPRGTGRGYTF.

Only one count was recorded for this clone. J is TRBJ2-7 and V is TRBV2; no clear D. Germline V CDR1 and CDR2: SNHLY, FYNNEI. Trimming stripped 3 bases from V and 4 bases from J, with 10 bases between. The CDR3 consists of 13 residues. Here the CDR3 reads CASSDILYYEQYF. The CDR3, as DNA: TGTGCCAGCAGTGATATTTTGTATTACGAGCAGTACTTC. Combining the CDR3 with reference TRBV2 and TRBJ2-7 gives the whole variable domain EPEVTQTPSHQVTQMGQEVILRCVPISNHLYFYWYRQILGQKVEFLVSFYNNEISEKSEIFDDQFSVERPDGSNFTLKIRSTKLEDSAMYFCASSDILYYEQYFGPGTRLTVT.

The chain uses TRBV4-2 and TRBJ2-1; 9 positions agree with TRBD1. The V gene end was trimmed by 4 bases and the J gene end by 4 bases; junction bases not matched to a gene: 17. CDR3 size: 19 residues. From germline, CDR1 is LGHNA and CDR2 YNFKEQ. The CDR3 protein is CASSPPWDRESGPYNEQFF. CDR3 sequence (DNA): TGTGCCAGCAGCCCGCCCTGGGACAGGGAAAGCGGCCCATACAATGAGCAGTTCTTC.

The chain has TRBV27 and TRBJ2-1; D gene unclear. Germline CDR1 is MNHEY and CDR2 is SMNVEV (reference sequence). Trimming shortened V by 0 bases and J by 10 bases, and 7 bases separated the two germline ends. The length of the CDR3 is 12 residues. CDR3 DNA: TGTGCCAGCAGTTTATCTGGAACGGAGCAGTTCTTC. This translates into CASSLSGTEQFF.

The J gene is TRBJ2-1, the V gene TRBV7-6, with 15 bases lining up with TRBD2. The trim removed 3 bases at V and 8 bases at J, leaving 5 bases unmatched. This CDR3 has 16 residues. The germline CDR1 and CDR2 sequences are SGHVS and FNYEAQ. The CDR3 DNA follows: TGTGCCAGCAGCTTTGGGACTAGCGGGGGGTCGGATGAGCAGTTCTTC. It encodes CASSFGTSGGSDEQFF. Filled out from reference TRBV7-6 and TRBJ2-1, the complete variable domain reads GAGVSQSPRYKVTKRGQDVALRCDPISGHVSLYWYRQALGQGPEFLTYFNYEAQQDKSGLPNDRFSAERPEGSISTLTIQRTEQRDSAMYRCASSFGTSGGSDEQFFGPGTRLTVL.

J is TRBJ2-1 and V is TRBV19, with unresolved D. V gave up 6 bases and J gave up 6 bases, with 9 bases separating them. Germline CDR1 and CDR2: LNHDA and SQIVND (reference sequence). The CDR3 is 12 amino acids. The CDR3 DNA reads as TGTGCCAGTAGCCAGGCGGTCAATGAGCAGTTCTTC. Translating gives CASSQAVNEQFF.

V is TRBV30 and J is TRBJ1-4; D is unresolved. The CDR3 loop spans 15 amino acids. Germline CDR1 reads GTSNPN; CDR2 reads SVGIG (reference sequence). V was trimmed by 3 bases and J by 4 bases, leaving 15 bases between them. CDR3 sequence reads: CAWSSTEPINEKLFF. In DNA form, the CDR3 reads TGTGCCTGGAGCTCCACAGAGCCCATTAATGAAAAACTGTTTTTT.

V is TRBV7-9 and J is TRBJ2-5, with 9 bases fitting TRBD2. The ends lost 4 bases at V and 3 bases at J; junction bases unmatched: 3. Germline CDR1 is SEHNR and CDR2 is FQNEAQ (reference sequence). The CDR3 totals 14 residues. Here the CDR3 reads CASSSPSGEETQYF. CDR3 nucleotides: TGTGCCAGCAGCTCTCCTAGCGGGGAAGAGACCCAGTACTTC.

The V gene is TRBV29-1, the J gene TRBJ2-3; D not resolved. The CDR3 runs to 10 residues. CDR1 and CDR2 from the germline V gene are SQVTM and ANQGSEA. Trimming took 7 bases from V and 4 from J, leaving 6 bases between them. DNA for the CDR3: TGCAGCGCCGCTGCAGATACGCAGTATTTT. Its protein is CSAAADTQYF.

The chain couples TRBV19 to TRBJ1-1; D remains unclear. Germline CDR1 LNHDA, CDR2 SQIVND (reference sequence). The CDR3 runs to 12 residues. The V end was cut by 7 bases, the J end by 1 base, with 7 bases between. The CDR3 nucleotides read TGTGCCAGTATTGGCTGGAACACTGAAGCTTTCTTT. Protein product: CASIGWNTEAFF.

This clone appeared a few times. The rearrangement links TRBV7-9 to TRBJ2-2; 11 bases are a match to TRBD2. Germline V gene sequence: CDR1 SEHNR, CDR2 FQNEAQ (reference sequence). The CDR3 sequence is 16 residues long. The V gene end was trimmed by 4 bases and the J gene end by 2 bases; junction bases not matched to a gene: 3. The CDR3, as DNA: TGTGCCAGCAGCTCAACTAGCGGGGGCAACACCGGGGAGCTGTTTTTT. It codes for CASSSTSGGNTGELFF.

On this clone itself: Other DNA variants within this sample encode the same CDR3. The chain couples TRBV19 to TRBJ1-1, with unresolved D. Germline-derived CDR1 and CDR2 are LNHDA and SQIVND (reference sequence). V dropped 5 bases and J dropped 0 bases, with 7 bases sitting between them. The CDR3 totals 13 residues. The CDR3 loop reads CASSLGLNTEAFF. The CDR3 region has the DNA TGTGCCAGTAGTTTGGGTCTGAACACTGAAGCTTTCTTT. The variable domain in full, with the rest retrieved from reference TRBV19 and TRBJ1-1, is DGGITQSPKYLFRKEGQNVTLSCEQNLNHDAMYWYRQDPGQGLRLIYYSQIVNDFQKGDIAEGYSVSREKKESFPLTVTSAQKNPTAFYLCASSLGLNTEAFFGQGTRLTVV.

This clone has a single count. V usage is TRBV10-3 and J usage is TRBJ2-7; TRBD2 is a possible D gene (5 bases). The CDR3 length is 14 residues. Germline V gives CDR1 ENHRY, CDR2 SYGVKD. Trimming took 2 bases from V and 0 from J, leaving 8 bases between them. For the CDR3, the DNA is TGTGCCATCAGTGAGATGGGGAGCTCCTACGAGCAGTACTTC. Translation gives CAISEMGSSYEQYF.

In DNA form, the CDR3 reads TGCGCCAGCAGCTTGGCCGCGTGGACTCCAAATCAGCCCCAGCATTTT. Protein: CASSLAAWTPNQPQHF. J is TRBJ1-5 and V is TRBV5-1; D is ambiguous. CDR1 and CDR2 from the germline V gene are SGHRS and YFSETQ. This CDR3 contains 16 residues. V lost 0 bases and J 4 bases, leaving 14 bases between the germline ends.

The chain recombines TRBV4-1 with TRBJ2-7; TRBD1 or TRBD2 may be the D gene (5 bases each). Germline CDR1 is MGHRA and CDR2 is YSYEKL. V shed 1 base and J shed 2 bases, with 12 bases lying between them. CDR3 size: 15 residues. The CDR3 protein is CASSQAEGTPYEQYF. The CDR3 DNA sequence: TGCGCCAGCAGCCAAGCAGAGGGGACCCCCTACGAGCAGTACTTC.

The rearrangement uses TRBV11-3 and TRBJ2-7; 12 bases line up with TRBD2. CDR3 length equals 14 residues. V trimming: 4 bases; J trimming: 7 bases; junction bases outside the gene matches: 5. Germline assignment: CDR1 SGHNT and CDR2 YENEEA. The CDR3 loop reads CASSSRTSGIEQYF. The DNA for the CDR3 is TGTGCCAGCAGCTCCCGGACTAGCGGGATAGAGCAGTACTTC.

The chain links TRBV27 to TRBJ2-3; 10 bases line up with TRBD2. CDR1 and CDR2 from the germline V gene are MNHEY and SMNVEV (reference sequence). Trimming at V came to 3 bases and at J to 6 bases, leaving 12 bases not matched to a gene. The CDR3 has 17 residues. CDR3 nucleotide sequence: TGTGCCAGCAGTTTCAGGGGGACTAGCGCCGATCCGGATACGCAGTATTTT. Encoded protein: CASSFRGTSADPDTQYF.

J is TRBJ2-1 and V is TRBV6-4; TRBD2 agrees at 13 bases. This CDR3 spans 15 amino acids. The trim removed 6 bases at V and 7 bases at J, leaving 6 bases unmatched. The V gene's germline CDR1 is MRHNA and CDR2 SNTAGT. The CDR3 region is CASSAGTSGVNEQFF. The DNA for the CDR3 is TGTGCCAGCAGCGCCGGGACTAGCGGGGTGAATGAGCAGTTCTTC.

The chain recombines TRBV30 with TRBJ2-2; D is unresolved. The length of the CDR3 is 12 residues. V was clipped by 1 base and J by 10 bases, with 10 bases between them. Per germline, CDR1 GTSNPN and CDR2 SVGIG (reference sequence). The DNA for the CDR3 is TGTGCCTGGAGTGCTCCACGGCCGGAGCTGTTTTTT. Translating it yields CAWSAPRPELFF.

The gene calls are TRBV27 and TRBJ1-5; D might be TRBD1 (5 bases). Looked up from germline, CDR1 is MNHEY and CDR2 is SMNVEV (reference sequence). The ends were cut back, 0 bases at V and 9 bases at J, with 15 bases in the middle. CDR3 length equals 15 residues. CDR3: CASSLSFGTGRPQHF. Here the CDR3 DNA reads TGTGCCAGCAGTTTATCGTTTGGAACGGGGCGGCCCCAGCATTTT.

This chain links TRBV6-4 with TRBJ1-2; a weak D match, TRBD1 (5 bases). Germline CDR1 reads MRHNA; CDR2 reads SNTAGT. The CDR3 covers 13 residues. V was shortened by 3 bases and J by 8 bases, with 13 bases between the two germline ends. This chain's CDR3 is CASSDTGDGGYTF. CDR3 in DNA: TGTGCCAGCAGTGATACCGGGGACGGAGGCTACACCTTC.

The CDR3 region has the DNA TGTGCCAGCAGCTCACAGGGGGCGGGGACCTATAATTCACCCCTCCACTTT. This sequence encodes CASSSQGAGTYNSPLHF. The chain couples TRBV7-9 to TRBJ1-6, with 9 positions matching TRBD1. Trimming removed 4 bases from V and 2 bases from J; junction bases left unmatched: 6. Germline V CDR1 and CDR2: SEHNR, FQNEAQ (reference sequence). The CDR3 runs to 17 residues.

This chain links TRBV10-1 with TRBJ1-1; possible D gene TRBD1, 5 bases. The germline V and J ends were trimmed by 2 bases and 6 bases, with 10 bases remaining between them. Germline values: CDR1 WNHNN, CDR2 SYGVQD (reference sequence). The CDR3 runs to 13 residues. CDR3 in DNA: TGCGCCAGCAGTGAGGGGTCAGGGCCTGAAGCTTTCTTT. This encodes CASSEGSGPEAFF.

V gene TRBV19 combines with J gene TRBJ1-1; D not certain. CDR3 length: 13 amino acids. Trimming pared 1 base from V and 1 base from J, leaving 4 bases between. The germline gives CDR1 LNHDA, CDR2 SQIVND (reference sequence). CDR3 sequence (DNA): TGTGCCAGTAGTATAGTCACGAACACTGAAGCTTTCTTT. Translating it yields CASSIVTNTEAFF.